The 17 T cell receptor beta chains presented below share a single source sample, sequenced in a study of T cell responses to AZD1222 COVID-19 vaccine. Sequenced by immunoSEQ multiplex PCR; TCRdb stores in-frame clones only, minus some. The table shows roughly 110,000 clones, with around nine tenths occurring only once. The input for sequencing was peripheral blood, taken 28 days after the second AZD1222 dose. The source of these receptors is an adult who received the AZD1222 COVID-19 vaccine.

The chain combines TRBV5-6 with TRBJ1-3; 7 nucleotides match TRBD1. V lost 4 bases to trimming and J lost 0 bases; unmatched junction nucleotides: 4. The CDR3 is 15 amino acids. Germline V lookup: CDR1 SGHDT, CDR2 YYEEEE. CDR3 residues: CASSLQGPSGNTIYF. The DNA for the CDR3 is TGTGCCAGCAGCCTACAGGGGCCCTCTGGAAACACCATATATTTT.

CDR3 sequence reads: CTSSQPSNRDIQYF. CDR3 sequence (DNA): TGCACCAGCAGCCAACCCTCCAATAGAGACATTCAGTACTTC. The chain joins TRBV1 to TRBJ2-4; TRBD2 is the table's D call and was not checked against the DNA. TRBV1 has pseudogene status. The CDR3 length is 14 residues.

This clone has only a few counts. The chain employs TRBV3-1 (or the pseudogene TRBV3-2) and TRBJ1-2, with 7 bases fitting TRBD1. CDR1 and CDR2 from the germline V gene are LGHDT and YNNKEL (reference sequence). Losses at the gene ends were 6 bases for V and 3 bases for J; bases not matched to a gene: 10. This CDR3 has 15 amino acids. Here the CDR3 DNA reads TGTGCCAGCAGTTACCCGGGACAGAGGGACTATGGCTACACCTTC. Translation: CASSYPGQRDYGYTF.

The chain combines TRBV28 with TRBJ2-6; 8 bases match TRBD1. The CDR3 runs to 18 residues. With V trimmed by 1 base and J by 4 bases, 9 bases remained unmatched. The V gene's germline CDR1 is MDHEN and CDR2 SYDVKM. The CDR3, as DNA: TGTGCCAGCAGTTTATCGGGCAGGGGGCTAGGCGGGGCCAACGTCCTGACTTTC. It is translated as CASSLSGRGLGGANVLTF.

The J gene is TRBJ1-1, the V gene TRBV5-5; 9 nucleotides match TRBD1. The ends lost 2 bases at V and 4 bases at J; junction bases unmatched: 6. Germline V CDR1 and CDR2: SGHKS, YYEKEE (reference sequence). The CDR3 loop spans 15 amino acids. CDR3: CASSFLQGAATEAFF. The CDR3 DNA follows: TGTGCCAGCAGCTTCCTACAGGGGGCGGCCACTGAAGCTTTCTTT.

The rearrangement links TRBV5-6 to TRBJ2-5; possibly TRBD1 or TRBD2 for D (5 bases each). This CDR3 is 13 amino acids long. Trimming removed 4 bases from V and 2 bases from J, with 9 bases in between. Germline CDR1 and CDR2: SGHDT and YYEEEE. In nucleotides, the CDR3 is TGTGCCAGCAGCCTGGGGGTACAAGAGACCCAGTACTTC. Its protein product is CASSLGVQETQYF.

The rearrangement uses TRBV7-8 and TRBJ1-5; 8 nucleotides line up with TRBD1. CDR3 length: 14 amino acids. Germline assignment: CDR1 SGHVS and CDR2 FQNEAQ. V dropped 4 bases and J dropped 3; count of bases not matched to a gene: 2. The CDR3 region is CASSSRGLNQPQHF. CDR3 DNA sequence: TGTGCCAGCAGCTCCAGGGGGCTCAATCAGCCCCAGCATTTT.

The chain joins TRBV6-5 to TRBJ1-1, with TRBD1 as a possible D gene (5 bases). Germline V gene lookup returns CDR1 MNHEY and CDR2 SVGAGI. Trimming shortened V by 5 bases and J by 5 bases, and 15 bases separated the two germline ends. The CDR3 contains 14 residues. The CDR3 DNA follows: TGTGCCAGCAGTCCGGGGGGACTTGGGACTGAAGCTTTCTTT. Residues: CASSPGGLGTEAFF.

This rearrangement joins TRBV11-1 to TRBJ2-3; TRBD2 agrees at 7 bases. Germline V gene data show CDR1 as SGHAT and CDR2 as FQDESV (reference sequence). The CDR3 runs 16 residues. The junction had 8 bases not matched to a gene; V was cut back by 1 base and J by 4 bases. The CDR3 DNA reads TGTGCCAGCAGCTTAGACTTCGGACTAGAGGCAGATACGCAGTATTTT. This translates into CASSLDFGLEADTQYF.

The chain links TRBV7-9 to TRBJ2-1; 7 bases agree with TRBD1. The CDR3 runs 15 residues. Per germline, CDR1 SEHNR and CDR2 FQNEAQ (reference sequence). The V gene end was trimmed by 4 bases and the J gene end by 2 bases; junction bases not matched to a gene: 5. CDR3 nucleotide sequence: TGTGCCAGCAGCTCTACAGGGGCCCCCTACAATGAGCAGTTCTTC. This encodes CASSSTGAPYNEQFF.

V usage is TRBV30 and J usage is TRBJ1-2; D call uncertain. Germline CDR1 reads GTSNPN; CDR2 reads SVGIG (reference sequence). The V end was cut by 0 bases, the J end by 8 bases, with 13 bases between. The CDR3 extends over 13 amino acids. CDR3 in amino acids: CAWSVPGRGGYTF. The CDR3 bases are TGTGCCTGGAGTGTACCCGGTCGAGGCGGCTACACCTTC.

Only one count was recorded for this clone. J is TRBJ2-3 and V is TRBV11-2, with 13 bases that match TRBD2. Germline V gives CDR1 SGHAT, CDR2 FQNNGV. The CDR3 sequence is 16 residues long. The trim removed 5 bases at V and 2 bases at J, leaving 4 bases unmatched. As DNA, the CDR3 is TGTGCCAGCAGCCTAGGACTAGCGGGGGCCACAGATACGCAGTATTTT. This encodes CASSLGLAGATDTQYF.

Only a few counts were recorded for this clone. J is TRBJ1-2 and V is TRBV6-1, with TRBD1 as a possible D gene (6 bases). The V and J ends lost 3 bases and 6 bases respectively, with 8 bases between them. Germline CDR1 reads MNHNS; CDR2 reads SASEGT. The CDR3 runs to 12 residues. The DNA of the CDR3 is TGTGCCAGCAGTGAGGGGGCCGATGGCTACACCTTC. Amino acid sequence: CASSEGADGYTF.

This clone has only one observation. Here the CDR3 DNA reads TGTGCCATCATGGGGGCTAGCGGGGGCAACGAGCAGTACTTC. Amino acid sequence: CAIMGASGGNEQYF. The gene calls are TRBV10-3 and TRBJ2-7, with TRBD2 matching 10 bases. This CDR3 has 14 amino acids. V trimming: 7 bases; J trimming: 5 bases; junction bases outside the gene matches: 8. CDR1 is ENHRY and CDR2 is SYGVKD in the germline V gene.

The V call is TRBV2, the J call TRBJ2-3; 9 bases are a match to TRBD2. Germline trimming cut 6 bases from V and 2 bases from J; bases unmatched to any gene: 6. The CDR3 runs 15 residues. CDR1 SNHLY and CDR2 FYNNEI come from the germline V gene. CDR3 coding DNA: TGTGCCAGCAGCCAGGGACTAGCATACACAGATACGCAGTATTTT. Encoded protein: CASSQGLAYTDTQYF.

The chain combines TRBV20-1 with TRBJ1-1; D call uncertain. This CDR3 comprises 12 residues. Germline assignment: CDR1 DFQATT and CDR2 SNEGSKA (reference sequence). Trimming removed 3 bases at V and 6 bases at J, with 11 bases between. The CDR3 nucleotides read TGCAGTGCTAGTTTAGGGAGCTCTGAAGCTTTCTTT. Translated, it gives CSASLGSSEAFF.

The J gene is TRBJ1-1, the V gene TRBV7-9; D is possibly TRBD1 (5 bases). V was shortened by 5 bases and J by 1 base, with 14 bases between the two germline ends. The germline CDR1 and CDR2 sequences are SEHNR and FQNEAQ (reference sequence). The CDR3 contains 15 residues. CDR3 residues: CASSRGGRGNTEAFF. Written as DNA, the CDR3 is TGTGCCAGCAGCCGGGGAGGGAGGGGGAACACTGAAGCTTTCTTT.